This T cell receptor beta chain was retrieved from a study of cytomegalovirus exposure and HLA in healthy donors. Findings and limits, study-wide: Further analysis, carried out later, found HLA-associated TCR beta chains more clonally expanded than equally common other chains. As a later analysis showed, several of the most significant clusters appeared to be linked to common viral pathogens. Presence/absence comparisons presumed near-even sequencing depth among donors.

Points on this clone: Antigen specificity is unknown.

The primer mix had 60 Vbeta and 13 Jbeta primers. Some clones are missing from TCRdb's copy, which holds only in-frame ones; the method was immunoSEQ multiplex PCR. Seen here are roughly 100,000 clones, under 85% observed once, and the top ten hold 5% to 6.5%. Between the trimmed V and J ends, which lost 10 bases and 2 bases, there was a span of 21 bases. Looked up from germline, CDR1 is LNHDA and CDR2 is SQIVND (reference sequence). This CDR3 is built from 16 residues. This sequence joins TRBV19 and TRBJ2-1; D is perhaps TRBD1 (6 bases). The TCR comes from a man between 18 and 29 years old in good health and CMV-seronegative. Material: PBMCs. Here the CDR3 reads CATTRLSTGAYNEQFF. In DNA form, the CDR3 reads TGTGCCACCACTCGCCTCTCGACAGGCGCCTACAATGAGCAGTTCTTC.